This T cell receptor (beta chain) was sequenced in a study of blood T cell repertoires in COVID-19. Germline loops: CDR1 MDHEN, CDR2 SYDVKM. J lost 8 bases, V lost 8 bases, and 11 bases had no gene match. The CDR3 is 14 amino acids. Donors in Cohort 3 counted as recovered after two negative PCRs, clearance, or symptom resolution. This table comes from immunoSEQ multiplex PCR, and its TCRdb copy is limited to in-frame clones, with some not included. The sample includes about 400,000 clones, around nine tenths of them seen just once. The chain links TRBV28 to TRBJ2-1, with TRBD2 matching over 8 bases. Sequencing was carried out using PBMCs or T cells enriched from blood (not recorded which). The TCR was taken from a woman in her thirties who had recovered from COVID-19. The CDR3 nucleotides are TGTGCCAGCGACGCGGGAGGCCAGAAAGATGAGCAGTTCTTC. Translating it yields CASDAGGQKDEQFF. Complete variable domain (other parts from reference TRBV28 and TRBJ2-1): DVKVTQSSRYLVKRTGEKVFLECVQDMDHENMFWYRQDPGLGLRLIYFSYDVKMKEKGDIPEGYSVSREKKERFSLILESASTNQTSMYLCASDAGGQKDEQFFGPGTRLTVL.